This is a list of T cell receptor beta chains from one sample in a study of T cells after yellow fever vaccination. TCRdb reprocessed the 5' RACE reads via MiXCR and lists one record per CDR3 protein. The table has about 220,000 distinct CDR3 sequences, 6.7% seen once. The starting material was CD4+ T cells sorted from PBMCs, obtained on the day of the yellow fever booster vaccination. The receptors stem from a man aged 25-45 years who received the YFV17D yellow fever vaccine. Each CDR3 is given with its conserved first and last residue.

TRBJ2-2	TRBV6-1	CASMAGGATGELFF
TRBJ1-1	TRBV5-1	CASRAGIVGPGTEAFF
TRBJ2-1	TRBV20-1	CSARDMGARNEQFF
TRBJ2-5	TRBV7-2	CASSRDTQETQYF
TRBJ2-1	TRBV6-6	CASSYQQDGEQFF
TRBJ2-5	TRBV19	CASSIDLRRGETQYF
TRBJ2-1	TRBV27	CASSLRTSGRQGSDEQFF
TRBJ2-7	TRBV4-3	CASSQSRGSSYEQYF
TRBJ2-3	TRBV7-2	CASSSIGRKNTDTQYF
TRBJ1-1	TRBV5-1	CASSPRTEVVTEAFF
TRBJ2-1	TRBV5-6	CASSLGQDNEQFF
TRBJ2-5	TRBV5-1	CASSLAGGSQETQYF
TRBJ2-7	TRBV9	CASSVGVAGGSEKQYF
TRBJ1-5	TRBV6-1	CASRSIHGPPNQPQHF
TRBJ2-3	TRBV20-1	CSASQTTRADTQYF